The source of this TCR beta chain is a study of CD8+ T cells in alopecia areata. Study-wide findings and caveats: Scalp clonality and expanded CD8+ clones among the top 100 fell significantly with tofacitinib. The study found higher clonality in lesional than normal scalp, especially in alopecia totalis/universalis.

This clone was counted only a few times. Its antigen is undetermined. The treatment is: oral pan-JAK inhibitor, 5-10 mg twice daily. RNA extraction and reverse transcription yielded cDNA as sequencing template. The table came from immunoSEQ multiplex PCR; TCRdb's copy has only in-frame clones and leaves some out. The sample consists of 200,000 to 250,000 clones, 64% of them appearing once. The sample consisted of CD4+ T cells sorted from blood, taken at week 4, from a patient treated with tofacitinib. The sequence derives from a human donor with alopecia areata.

The CDR3 nucleotides read TGTGCCAGCCTTTTACAGGGGAGAGATTCACCCCTCCACTTT. This gives the protein CASLLQGRDSPLHF. The rearrangement joins TRBV2 to TRBJ1-6; 7 bases agree with TRBD1. J gave up 8 bases and V 8 bases, and 9 bases lay outside the gene matches. The CDR3 has 14 residues. The V gene's germline CDR1 is SNHLY and CDR2 FYNNEI.